Presented here are 8 T cell receptor beta chains from one specimen sequenced in a study of identical twins. Each CDR3 protein is one row after TCRdb ran MiXCR on the 5' RACE reads. The sample consists of 1.5 million or so distinct CDR3 sequences, about 30% of them appearing once. Source material: cord blood. These receptor sequences come from a newborn girl in good health.

Many counts were recorded for this clonotype. The chain is built from TRBV12-5 and TRBJ2-1; D is possibly TRBD1 or TRBD2 (5 bases each). V was shortened by 6 bases and J by 6 bases, with 12 bases between the two germline ends. CDR1 and CDR2 from the germline V gene are LGHNT and FRNRAP. This CDR3 contains 13 residues. The DNA of the CDR3 is TGTGCTAGTGGACGGGGCAGCCCCAATGAGCAGTTCTTC. This gives the protein CASGRGSPNEQFF.

A few counts support this clonotype. As DNA, the CDR3 is TGTGCCAGCAGTTACCCAGGACTCCACTATGGCTACACCTTC. This codes for CASSYPGLHYGYTF. V is TRBV6-6 and J is TRBJ1-2; D ambiguous. The CDR3 length is 14 residues. CDR1 is MNHNY, CDR2 SVGAGI, per germline (reference sequence). The V and J ends lost 2 bases and 3 bases respectively, with 10 bases between them.

The chain uses TRBV20-1 and TRBJ2-1, with TRBD2 identical over 8 bases. The CDR3 consists of 16 residues. The V gene's germline CDR1 is DFQATT and CDR2 SNEGSKA (reference sequence). The DNA of the CDR3 is TGCAGCGCAGTTCGTGGACTGACTAGCGTCTACAATGAGCAGTTCTTC. As protein: CSAVRGLTSVYNEQFF.

The gene calls are TRBV11-2 and TRBJ2-7, with 9 bases aligning to TRBD2. The J segment lost 7 bases and the V segment lost 7 bases, leaving 14 bases of the junction unmatched. Germline CDR1 is SGHAT and CDR2 is FQNNGV. There are 15 residues in the CDR3. DNA of the CDR3: TGTGCCAGCACCCCGGGACTAGCCCCGGTCAATGAGCAGTACTTC. Its translation: CASTPGLAPVNEQYF. Drawing the rest from reference TRBV11-2 and TRBJ2-7, the complete variable domain is EAGVAQSPRYKIIEKRQSVAFWCNPISGHATLYWYQQILGQGPKLLIQFQNNGVVDDSQLPKDRFSAERLKGVDSTLKIQPAKLEDSAVYLCASTPGLAPVNEQYFGPGTRLTVT.

This chain uses TRBV19 with TRBJ1-2, with D possibly matching TRBD1 (6 bases). CDR1 is LNHDA and CDR2 is SQIVND in the germline V gene (reference sequence). Trimming left V 2 bases short and J 10 bases short, with 20 bases between. This CDR3 region has 15 residues. CDR3 in amino acids: CASSIHDRDTRYYTF. CDR3 in DNA: TGTGCCAGTAGTATACACGACCGGGACACACGATACTACACCTTC.

Turning to this clonotype: An end of the junction does not agree with germline; a read error may underlie this. The CDR3 reads CASREAGPPTYEQYF. The CDR3, as DNA: TGTGCCAGCAGGGAAGCCGGGCCCCCTACCTACGAGCAGTACTTC. This rearrangement joins TRBV6-1 to TRBJ2-7, with D hard to call. From germline, CDR1 is MNHNS and CDR2 SASEGT. The CDR3 length is 15 residues.

This clonotype was detected a few times. This chain connects TRBV2 to TRBJ2-1, with D unresolved. Germline V lookup: CDR1 SNHLY, CDR2 FYNNEI. The V and J ends lost 7 bases and 8 bases respectively, with 9 bases between them. This CDR3 spans 11 amino acids. This CDR3 is CASTPEDEQFF. CDR3 sequence (DNA): TGTGCCAGCACCCCCGAAGATGAGCAGTTCTTC.

In this sample, this clonotype turned up a few times. The chain joins TRBV6-5 to TRBJ2-3; TRBD2 aligns across 11 bases. Germline V lookup: CDR1 MNHEY, CDR2 SVGAGI. Losses at the gene ends were 7 bases for V and 2 bases for J; bases not matched to a gene: 8. The CDR3 covers 16 residues. The CDR3 DNA is TGTGCCAGCACCAGACTAGCGGGGTCACACACAGATACGCAGTATTTT. It yields the protein CASTRLAGSHTDTQYF.